This TCR beta chain was recovered during a study of response to subunit inactivated influenza vaccine (dated by TCRdb to the late 2010s). Turning to the overall study: Deep quantitative profiling of the T cell receptor repertoire was used in the study to follow responses to a trivalent subunit inactivated influenza vaccine. The paper's findings and limits, for the study overall: The authors proposed that each seasonal influenza vaccination may bring in only a limited number of new T cells.

In regard to this clonotype: Its antigen has not been determined. Base qualities were left out, and no much larger clone turns up one base away.

Based on the germline V gene, the CDR1 and CDR2 sequences are SNHLY and FYNNEI. The CDR3 starts with the cysteine, ends with the phenylalanine, and has 15 residues. Only the CDR3 portion is preserved as DNA: 45 bases, with reading frame beginning at the first base. V is reduced by 4 bases and J by 0 bases, leaving a spacing of 10 bases between them. The library was built by means of RT-PCR. The instrument was an Illumina HiSeq 2500. Starting from the raw public reads, TCRdb applied fastp trimming at Q25, assembled clones with MiXCR and retained in-frame beta chains. One record per CDR3 amino acid sequence lists the most common genes and DNA. The sample table lists 450,000 to 600,000 distinct CDR3 sequences, approximately 15% of them with a count of one. Approximately 3% of the sample rests with the top ten.

The TCR was taken from a man in his fifties or sixties who received an inactivated influenza vaccine. Donor details come from another sample of the same person, matched by shared clones. The rearranged chain carries TRBV2 and TRBJ2-1; no D segment can be confidently identified. Sequences were derived from CD4+ T cells sorted from PBMCs, sampled less than 30 months after vaccination. For the CDR3, the sequence is CASSGQQSSYNEQFF. The DNA sequence follows: TGTGCCAGCAGTGGACAACAGAGCTCCTACAATGAGCAGTTCTTC.